This is a list of T cell receptor beta chains from one sample in a study of T cell responses to AZD1222 COVID-19 vaccine. TCRdb's table, derived via immunoSEQ multiplex PCR, lists solely in-frame clones and lacks some. The data contain more than 90,000 clones, around 89% of them singletons. This sample comprised peripheral blood, obtained 28 days after the second AZD1222 dose. These receptors all stem from an adult who received the AZD1222 COVID-19 vaccine. Each CDR3 is given with its conserved first and last residue. The D gene is left open where the match is weak. A row's size may be missing; if present it is once, few, many or a size class.

len,abundance,v_gene,d_gene,j_gene,CDR3nt,CDR3aa
16,-,TRBV3-1/TRBV3-2,TRBD1,TRBJ2-1,TGTGCCAGCAGCCAACGAACAGGGGGCAAGTATAATGAGCAGTTCTTC,CASSQRTGGKYNEQFF
13,-,TRBV30,-,TRBJ1-2,TGTGCCTGGAAGGCAGTAGCTAACTATGGCTACACCTTC,CAWKAVANYGYTF
13,once,TRBV19,-,TRBJ1-2,TGTGCCAGTAGTATATTTGCAGGGAAAGGCTACACCTTC,CASSIFAGKGYTF
18,-,TRBV4-3,TRBD2,TRBJ2-1,TGCGCCAGCAGCCAAGATGGGACCCCGGGACTAGCGGGAGACGAGCAGTTCTTC,CASSQDGTPGLAGDEQFF
15,-,TRBV6-5,TRBD1,TRBJ1-1,TGTGCCAGCAGTCCCGGGACAGTTATGAACACTGAAGCTTTCTTT,CASSPGTVMNTEAFF
23,-,TRBV4-2,TRBD2,TRBJ2-5,TGTGCCAGCAGCCAAGATCCATCCTGGCCCGGACTAGCGGGAGGGCCCTCCCAAGAGACCCAGTACTTC,CASSQDPSWPGLAGGPSQETQYF
17,-,TRBV11-3,TRBD2,TRBJ2-1,TGTGCCAGCAGCACTCGGACTAGCGGGAGGATGTACAATGAGCAGTTCTTC,CASSTRTSGRMYNEQFF
16,-,TRBV28,-,TRBJ1-5,TGTGCCAGCAGTCCCAGAGGCGGGGGGCTAGGGCAGCCCCAGCATTTT,CASSPRGGGLGQPQHF
13,-,TRBV3-1/TRBV3-2,-,TRBJ1-1,TGTGCCAGCAGCCAAGATTTTACAGTTGAAGCTTTCTTT,CASSQDFTVEAFF
14,-,TRBV5-1,-,TRBJ1-6,TGCGCCAGCAGCTTGGAACGGTCTGGTTCACCCCTCCACTTT,CASSLERSGSPLHF
15,-,TRBV6-1,-,TRBJ2-1,TGTGCCAGCAGTGAGACCCTGAGCTCCTACAATGAGCAGTTCTTC,CASSETLSSYNEQFF
13,-,TRBV7-8,-,TRBJ1-1,TGTGCCAGCAGCTTAGCAGGGTTCACTGAAGCTTTCTTT,CASSLAGFTEAFF
15,-,TRBV6-1,TRBD1,TRBJ1-1,TGTGCCAGCAGTGAGTGGGACAGGGAGAGGACTGAAGCTTTCTTT,CASSEWDRERTEAFF
14,-,TRBV19,-,TRBJ1-2,TGTGCCAGTAGTGATGGGGGGTTTGACTATGGCTACACCTTC,CASSDGGFDYGYTF
13,-,TRBV29-1,-,TRBJ1-5,TGCAGCGTCAAACGGACAGAGGATCAGCCCCAGCATTTT,CSVKRTEDQPQHF
13,once,TRBV29-1,-,TRBJ2-5,TGCAGCGGGAAGACTAGTGGTACAGAGACCCAGTACTTC,CSGKTSGTETQYF
14,-,TRBV7-9,-,TRBJ2-7,TGTGCCAGCAGCCCACAGGTGTTCTCCTACGAGCAGTACTTC,CASSPQVFSYEQYF
17,-,TRBV7-4,TRBD1,TRBJ2-5,TGTGCCAGCAGCTTTTGGGACAGGGGGTATACTCAAGAGACCCAGTACTTC,CASSFWDRGYTQETQYF
13,-,TRBV12-3/TRBV12-4,-,TRBJ2-5,TGTGCCAGCAGTCCAACCCACAGTGAGACCCAGTACTTC,CASSPTHSETQYF
15,-,TRBV5-1,-,TRBJ2-5,TGCGCCAGCAGCTTGAGGTCAGGGACCCAAGAGACCCAGTACTTC,CASSLRSGTQETQYF
19,-,TRBV5-1,TRBD2,TRBJ2-1,TGCGCCAGCAGCTTGGGGGTCGCGGGGCTAGCGGGAGTAGGTATCGAGCAGTTCTTC,CASSLGVAGLAGVGIEQFF
14,-,TRBV5-6,-,TRBJ2-3,TGTGCCAGCAGCAGGGACCAACGCGCAGATACGCAGTATTTT,CASSRDQRADTQYF
15,-,TRBV19,-,TRBJ1-1,TGTGCCAGTAGTATAGTCCCATCAGGGTACACTGAAGCTTTCTTT,CASSIVPSGYTEAFF
14,-,TRBV2,TRBD2,TRBJ2-7,TGTGCCAGCAACACCCTAGCGGGTGGAGGCGAGCAGTACTTC,CASNTLAGGGEQYF
15,-,TRBV5-1,-,TRBJ2-7,TGCGCCAGCACCGTTGACTTAAGGAGCTCCTACGAGCAGTACTTC,CASTVDLRSSYEQYF
13,-,TRBV6-5,-,TRBJ2-1,TGTGCCACCGGACGGGCGGGAACGGGTGAGCAGTTCTTC,CATGRAGTGEQFF
14,-,TRBV6-5,-,TRBJ1-1,TGTGCCAGCAGTCCAGGGATGAGGAACACTGAAGCTTTCTTT,CASSPGMRNTEAFF
15,-,TRBV7-3,TRBD1,TRBJ1-3,TGTGCCAGCAGCTTCGCACAGGGGGCTGGAAACACCATATATTTT,CASSFAQGAGNTIYF
13,-,TRBV11-1,-,TRBJ1-1,TGTGCCAGCAGCTTCTTAGGGTTCCTTGAGGCTTTCTTT,CASSFLGFLEAFF
15,once,TRBV5-1,TRBD1,TRBJ2-7,TGCGCCAGCAGCGCGAGACAGGGGGCAAAATACGAGCAGTACTTC,CASSARQGAKYEQYF
19,-,TRBV5-1,TRBD1,TRBJ2-3,TGCGCCAGCAGCACCCGACAGGGTTTTTATTCCTCTAGCACAGATACGCAGTATTTT,CASSTRQGFYSSSTDTQYF
11,-,TRBV29-1,-,TRBJ1-1,TGCAGCGTTGGGTTGAACACTGAAGCTTTCTTT,CSVGLNTEAFF
17,-,TRBV4-2,-,TRBJ1-5,TGTGCCAGCAGCCAAGGTGTAGCGGACCATAGCAATCAGCCCCAGCATTTT,CASSQGVADHSNQPQHF
16,once,TRBV15,TRBD1,TRBJ2-1,TGTGCCACCAGCATGGACAGGGGGGACATTAACAATGAGCAGTTCTTC,CATSMDRGDINNEQFF
14,-,TRBV9,-,TRBJ2-1,TGTGCCAGCAGCCCCTCTTCTGGGAGCAATGAGCAGTTCTTC,CASSPSSGSNEQFF
16,-,TRBV19,-,TRBJ1-2,TGTGCCAGTTCCGAGTGGCCGGCCGGGGATAACTATGGCTACACCTTC,CASSEWPAGDNYGYTF
15,-,TRBV4-2,TRBD2,TRBJ2-5,TGTGCCAGCAGCCAAGGCGGGACTAGCGAAGAGACCCAGTACTTC,CASSQGGTSEETQYF
15,few,TRBV7-9,TRBD1,TRBJ1-4,TGTGCCAGCAGCTTCGGACAGGGTTTAAATGAAAAACTGTTTTTT,CASSFGQGLNEKLFF
16,once,TRBV24-1,TRBD2,TRBJ2-1,TGTGCCACCAGTGATTCTCGACTAGCGGTGTACAATGAGCAGTTCTTC,CATSDSRLAVYNEQFF
14,once,TRBV13,-,TRBJ2-5,TGTGCCAGCAGCTCATGGACTATCCAAGAGACCCAGTACTTC,CASSSWTIQETQYF
19,-,TRBV19,TRBD2,TRBJ2-7,TGTGCCAGTAGTGCACCGGGACAGGGGACTAGCGGGAGAGCCTACGAGCAGTACTTC,CASSAPGQGTSGRAYEQYF
13,-,TRBV6-1,-,TRBJ2-1,TGTGCCAGCAGTGAAGGACCCCACGAGGAGCAGTTCTTC,CASSEGPHEEQFF
14,-,TRBV6-5,TRBD1,TRBJ2-7,TGTGCCAGCAGTCGAACGGGACAGAACTACGAGCAGTACTTC,CASSRTGQNYEQYF
14,-,TRBV6-6,-,TRBJ1-6,TGTGCCAGCGGCCCAAGCTCCTATAATTCACCCCTCCACTTT,CASGPSSYNSPLHF
18,once,TRBV24-1,-,TRBJ1-2,TGTGCCACCAGTGATTTGGCCCCCAGAGAAAAAGCTAACTATGGCTACACCTTC,CATSDLAPREKANYGYTF
14,-,TRBV27,-,TRBJ1-3,TGTGCCAGCAGTTTATTCCTCCCTGGAAACACCATATATTTT,CASSLFLPGNTIYF
15,-,TRBV7-2,TRBD2,TRBJ2-7,TGTGCCAGCAGCGAACTAGCGGGAGTTCCCTACGAGCAGTACTTC,CASSELAGVPYEQYF
14,-,TRBV9,TRBD1,TRBJ2-7,TGTGCCAGCAGCGTCCAGGGACAGAGGGGCGAGCAGTACTTC,CASSVQGQRGEQYF
17,-,TRBV9,-,TRBJ2-1,TGTGCCAGCAGCGTAGGAGTTCGGGGGACAGCCTACAATGAGCAGTTCTTC,CASSVGVRGTAYNEQFF
16,-,TRBV7-2,-,TRBJ1-3,TGTGCCAGCAGCTTTCTGTCTTCGGGGATCGGAAACACCATATATTTT,CASSFLSSGIGNTIYF
14,-,TRBV5-6,-,TRBJ2-5,TGTGCCAGCAGCGTAGACCGATCCCAGGAGACCCAGTACTTC,CASSVDRSQETQYF